Listed below are T cell receptor beta chains from one sample, sequenced in a study of T cell responses to AZD1222 COVID-19 vaccine. The protocol was immunoSEQ multiplex PCR, while the TCRdb copy is restricted to in-frame clones and leaves out a portion. There are 130,000 to 150,000 clones in the sample; roughly 80% occur only once, and about 3.8% lies in the top ten. The sequences come from peripheral blood, collected on day 0 of MenACWY control vaccination. Receptors originate from an adult in good health. The conserved cysteine and the conserved F or W are not part of the CDR3 here. D genes are given only for firm matches. Clone size is stated in some rows and not others, as once, few, many or a class when expanded.

d_gene: -; abundance: -; v_gene: TRBV5-1; CDR3aa: ASSFVIQKETQY
d_gene: TRBD2; abundance: -; v_gene: TRBV5-1; CDR3aa: ASQQRGAYNEQF
d_gene: -; abundance: -; v_gene: TRBV10-2; CDR3aa: ASSESGNYGYT
d_gene: -; abundance: -; v_gene: TRBV5-1; CDR3aa: ASSSDFPGRTGELF
d_gene: TRBD1; abundance: -; v_gene: TRBV4-1; CDR3aa: ASSQEPGGWGQPQH
d_gene: -; abundance: -; v_gene: TRBV28; CDR3aa: ASNGLDGGYGYT
d_gene: -; abundance: -; v_gene: TRBV12-3/TRBV12-4; CDR3aa: ASGEGRRGGAF
d_gene: -; abundance: -; v_gene: TRBV10-3; CDR3aa: AISEKSTGSGNTIY
d_gene: -; abundance: -; v_gene: TRBV7-3; CDR3aa: ASSQRVGGSTGELF
d_gene: -; abundance: -; v_gene: TRBV30; CDR3aa: AWTLVGGLVTEAF
d_gene: -; abundance: -; v_gene: TRBV6-2/TRBV6-3; CDR3aa: ASSYSMLLTETQY
d_gene: -; abundance: many; v_gene: TRBV10-1; CDR3aa: ASSEAGPQIAF
d_gene: -; abundance: -; v_gene: TRBV19; CDR3aa: ASSPQGKEKLF
d_gene: -; abundance: -; v_gene: TRBV11-2; CDR3aa: ASCSGSSYEQY
d_gene: -; abundance: -; v_gene: TRBV7-9; CDR3aa: ASSPGGSRAGNTIY
d_gene: -; abundance: many; v_gene: TRBV7-9; CDR3aa: ASSFRQYNEQF
d_gene: -; abundance: -; v_gene: TRBV11-2; CDR3aa: ASSLAAGNTEAF
d_gene: -; abundance: -; v_gene: TRBV7-9; CDR3aa: ASSIQTGNEKLF
d_gene: -; abundance: -; v_gene: TRBV19; CDR3aa: ASSIGVATNEKLF
d_gene: -; abundance: -; v_gene: TRBV6-1; CDR3aa: ASSPYSNQPQH
d_gene: -; abundance: -; v_gene: TRBV5-1; CDR3aa: ASSLEGLSGNTIY
d_gene: -; abundance: -; v_gene: TRBV4-1; CDR3aa: ASSLVAGGNQPQH
d_gene: -; abundance: -; v_gene: TRBV3-1/TRBV3-2; CDR3aa: ASSQGTTASVKLF
d_gene: -; abundance: -; v_gene: TRBV3-1/TRBV3-2; CDR3aa: ASSLYTKRHESKHGYT
d_gene: -; abundance: -; v_gene: TRBV6-1; CDR3aa: ASSDSRRFSGANVLT
d_gene: -; abundance: once; v_gene: TRBV15; CDR3aa: ATSRDKGAGQPQH
d_gene: -; abundance: -; v_gene: TRBV2; CDR3aa: ASSDLGGGYSYNEQF
d_gene: -; abundance: -; v_gene: TRBV5-1; CDR3aa: ASSLRQSTDTQY
d_gene: -; abundance: -; v_gene: TRBV25-1; CDR3aa: ASSETIWVGAEKLF
d_gene: -; abundance: -; v_gene: TRBV19; CDR3aa: ASSIDPSGVLTDTQY
d_gene: -; abundance: once; v_gene: TRBV6-5; CDR3aa: ASSPRETQY
d_gene: -; abundance: once; v_gene: TRBV7-3; CDR3aa: ASSSGRGPTDTQY
d_gene: TRBD2; abundance: -; v_gene: TRBV7-6; CDR3aa: ASSSDLGGGYNEQF
d_gene: TRBD1; abundance: once; v_gene: TRBV25-1; CDR3aa: ASSTGGRDYGYT
d_gene: -; abundance: -; v_gene: TRBV27; CDR3aa: ASSSPAGRVTEAF
d_gene: -; abundance: -; v_gene: TRBV11-2; CDR3aa: ASSLLRGQGGKQF
d_gene: -; abundance: -; v_gene: TRBV3-1/TRBV3-2; CDR3aa: ASSLLSGTDTQY
d_gene: -; abundance: -; v_gene: TRBV5-8; CDR3aa: ASSHPGQPQH
d_gene: -; abundance: once; v_gene: TRBV7-2; CDR3aa: ASSLNRGREKLF
d_gene: -; abundance: -; v_gene: TRBV3-1/TRBV3-2; CDR3aa: ASSRAGEQF
d_gene: -; abundance: -; v_gene: TRBV19; CDR3aa: ASRNGGDNYSNQPQH
d_gene: -; abundance: -; v_gene: TRBV5-4; CDR3aa: ASSLRTTGGHEQY